What follows describes a single T cell receptor beta chain. Its antigen is undetermined. This record belongs to a study of T cell responses to AZD1222 COVID-19 vaccine. Study-level information: Pooled together were second doses at about 4 or about 12 weeks. Study-level results: White British donors predominated, females outnumbered males, and clonal diversity was possibly underestimated.

Between the trimmed V and J ends, which lost 0 bases and 1 base, there was a span of 10 bases. This CDR3 contains 16 residues. Germline V gene lookup returns CDR1 LGHNA and CDR2 YSLEER. The assay was immunoSEQ multiplex PCR, and TCRdb's table has in-frame clones only and misses some. The data contain some 130,000 clones, roughly nine tenths of them singletons. Here the sequenced sample was peripheral blood, taken on day 0 of AZD1222 vaccination. This rearrangement joins TRBV4-3 to TRBJ1-5, with a tentative D call TRBD1 (5 bases). The sequence was collected from an adult in good health. DNA for the CDR3: TGCGCCAGCAGCCAAGATCCGGGGACGAGCAATCAGCCCCAGCATTTT. Translated: CASSQDPGTSNQPQHF.